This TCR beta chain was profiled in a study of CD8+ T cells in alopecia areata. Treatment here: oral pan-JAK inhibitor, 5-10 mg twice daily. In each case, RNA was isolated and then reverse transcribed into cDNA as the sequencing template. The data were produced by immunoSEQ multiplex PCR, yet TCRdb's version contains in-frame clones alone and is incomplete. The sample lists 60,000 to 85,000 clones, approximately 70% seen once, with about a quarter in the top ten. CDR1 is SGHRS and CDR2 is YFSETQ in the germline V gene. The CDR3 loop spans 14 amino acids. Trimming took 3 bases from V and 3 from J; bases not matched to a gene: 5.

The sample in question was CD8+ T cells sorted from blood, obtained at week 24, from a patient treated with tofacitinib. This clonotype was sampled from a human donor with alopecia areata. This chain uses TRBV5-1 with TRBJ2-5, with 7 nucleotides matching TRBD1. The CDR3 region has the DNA TGCGCCAGCAGCTGGAGCACAGGGGAAGAGACCCAGTACTTC. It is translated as CASSWSTGEETQYF.